This TCR beta chain was captured by sequencing in a study of blood T cell repertoires in COVID-19. The ends lost 4 bases at V and 10 bases at J; junction bases unmatched: 5. The germline V gene encodes CDR1 SNHLY and CDR2 FYNNEI. This CDR3 has 12 amino acids. Profiled with immunoSEQ multiplex PCR; TCRdb holds only in-frame clones, not every one. The top ten hold 6.5% to 9.5% of the sample, which has 490,000 or so clones, approximately 86% seen once. The chain joins TRBV2 to TRBJ1-1; TRBD1 matches at 8 bases. Sequenced: PBMCs or T cells enriched from blood (not recorded which). The receptor's source is a woman aged 60-70 years who had recovered from COVID-19. The CDR3 sequence: CASSGTGTGAFF. As DNA, the CDR3 is TGTGCCAGCAGTGGGACAGGGACCGGAGCTTTCTTT. Full variable domain (missing parts from reference TRBV2 and TRBJ1-1): EPEVTQTPSHQVTQMGQEVILRCVPISNHLYFYWYRQILGQKVEFLVSFYNNEISEKSEIFDDQFSVERPDGSNFTLKIRSTKLEDSAMYFCASSGTGTGAFFGQGTRLTVV.